These 24 T cell receptor beta chains were all obtained from the same sample, sequenced in a study of blood T cell repertoires in COVID-19. Profiled with immunoSEQ multiplex PCR; TCRdb holds only in-frame clones, not every one. The sample holds about 210,000 clones; approximately 80% are singletons and the top ten take 9.7%. Sequencing was done on a sample of peripheral blood. These receptors originate from a man in his fifties or sixties with active or convalescent COVID-19.

The rearrangement links TRBV24-1 to TRBJ2-3, with D perhaps TRBD2 (7 bases). CDR3 length: 15 residues. V gave up 2 bases and J gave up 5 bases, with 13 bases separating them. The germline V gene has CDR1 KGHDR and CDR2 SFDVKD. The CDR3 DNA follows: TGTGCCACCAGTGATTCACGGGGGGCTGGAGATACGCAGTATTTT. Protein: CATSDSRGAGDTQYF.

The chain employs TRBV6-1 and TRBJ2-7, with 9 bases aligning to TRBD2. Germline trimming cut 4 bases from V and 2 bases from J; bases unmatched to any gene: 3. Germline values: CDR1 MNHNS, CDR2 SASEGT. The CDR3 contains 14 residues. CDR3 bases: TGTGCCAGCAGTGTAGCGGGAGCACCCTACGAGCAGTACTTC. Translated: CASSVAGAPYEQYF.

The V call is TRBV11-2, the J call TRBJ2-1; TRBD1 is a possible D gene (6 bases). Trimming cost V 3 bases and J 4 bases, with 10 bases left between them. The CDR3 is 14 amino acids. Germline loops: CDR1 SGHAT, CDR2 FQNNGV. CDR3 residues: CASSLVRGYNEQFF. The CDR3, as DNA: TGTGCCAGCAGCTTGGTGAGGGGGTACAATGAGCAGTTCTTC.

The rearrangement links TRBV19 to TRBJ2-7, with 7 bases fitting TRBD1. Trimming took 3 bases from V and 3 from J; bases not matched to a gene: 2. This CDR3 is built from 13 residues. Germline values: CDR1 LNHDA, CDR2 SQIVND (reference sequence). CDR3 sequence reads: CASSIDRDYEQYF. As DNA, the CDR3 is TGTGCCAGTAGTATCGACAGGGACTACGAGCAGTACTTC.

The chain joins TRBV9 to TRBJ2-1; 7 bases fit TRBD2. Losses at the gene ends were 4 bases for V and 8 bases for J; bases not matched to a gene: 3. Looked up from germline, CDR1 is SGDLS and CDR2 is YYNGEE. This CDR3 comprises 12 residues. This chain's CDR3 is CASSYLADEQFF. The CDR3 nucleotides read TGTGCCAGCAGCTACCTAGCGGATGAGCAGTTCTTC.

The rearrangement joins TRBV11-2 to TRBJ2-1; 8 bases are shared with TRBD2. CDR3 length: 15 residues. Losses at the gene ends were 5 bases for V and 7 bases for J; bases not matched to a gene: 10. Germline CDR1 reads SGHAT; CDR2 reads FQNNGV. The CDR3 reads CASSVLGTSPNEQFF. The CDR3 bases are TGTGCCAGCAGCGTCCTGGGGACTAGTCCTAATGAGCAGTTCTTC.

J is TRBJ2-1 and V is TRBV14; TRBD2 agrees at 9 bases. CDR3 size: 15 residues. Germline V gene data show CDR1 as SGHDN and CDR2 as FVKESK. The V segment lost 4 bases and the J segment 3 bases; nucleotides outside the gene matches: 4. For the CDR3, the DNA is TGTGCCAGCAGCCTGGCGGGAGGGATCTACAATGAGCAGTTCTTC. It codes for CASSLAGGIYNEQFF.

The DNA for the CDR3 is TGTGCCAGCAGCCGGCCGGGACAGGGAACGCAGTATTTT. It encodes CASSRPGQGTQYF. The chain uses TRBV7-3 and TRBJ2-3; 9 bases are shared with TRBD1. Germline CDR1 reads SGHTA; CDR2 reads FQGTGA. Germline trimming cut 5 bases from V and 9 bases from J; bases unmatched to any gene: 6. The CDR3 is 13 residues long.

This clone was seen just once. The chain uses TRBV4-1 and TRBJ1-3, with 9 bases matching TRBD1. V trimming: 4 bases; J trimming: 6 bases; junction bases outside the gene matches: 13. The V gene's germline CDR1 is MGHRA and CDR2 YSYEKL. This CDR3 spans 17 amino acids. DNA of the CDR3: TGCGCCAGCAGCCGGGGGACAGGGCAAAGGAAGGAAAACACCATATATTTT. As protein: CASSRGTGQRKENTIYF.

The J gene is TRBJ2-7, the V gene TRBV7-8, with D possibly matching TRBD1 (6 bases). This CDR3 spans 15 amino acids. Germline V gene sequence: CDR1 SGHVS, CDR2 FQNEAQ. Between the trimmed V and J ends, which lost 5 bases and 2 bases, there was a span of 16 bases. The CDR3: CASSPDSALPYEQYF. In nucleotides, the CDR3 is TGTGCCAGCAGCCCGGACAGTGCTCTGCCCTACGAGCAGTACTTC.

The genes are TRBV28 and TRBJ1-1, with unresolved D. The CDR3 contains 15 residues. Germline lookup yields CDR1 MDHEN and CDR2 SYDVKM. V gave up 6 bases and J gave up 4 bases, with 18 bases separating them. CDR3 nucleotides: TGTGCCAGCAGCCCCCCCGGGCGGGTAGGCACTGAAGCTTTCTTT. It encodes CASSPPGRVGTEAFF.

A single count supports this clone. V and J are TRBV24-1 and TRBJ2-3; maybe TRBD2 (6 bases). Deletions cut 4 bases from V and 3 bases from J, with 19 bases between. CDR3 size: 17 residues. Germline CDR1 KGHDR, CDR2 SFDVKD. CDR3 nucleotide sequence: TGTGCCACCAGTGACCTTCATGGGCCAGGAGGGACAGATACGCAGTATTTT. Translating it yields CATSDLHGPGGTDTQYF.

The chain couples TRBV5-4 to TRBJ1-4; 9 positions agree with TRBD1. The CDR3 loop spans 15 amino acids. Germline CDR1 and CDR2: SGHNT and YYREEE (reference sequence). The junction had 4 bases not matched to a gene; V was cut back by 2 bases and J by 5 bases. The CDR3 spells CASSFRGQGNEKLFF. Written as DNA, the CDR3 is TGTGCCAGCAGCTTCCGGGGACAGGGCAATGAAAAACTGTTTTTT.

The J gene is TRBJ1-4, the V gene TRBV2; 9 bases are shared with TRBD1. CDR3 length equals 13 residues. Germline CDR1 and CDR2: SNHLY and FYNNEI. Trimming at V came to 7 bases and at J to 8 bases, leaving 5 bases not matched to a gene. The DNA for the CDR3 is TGTGCCAGCAAACAGGGGGCCGAGGAAAAACTGTTTTTT. Translating gives CASKQGAEEKLFF.

This clone showed up just a few times. One end of the junction fails to match germline, which may point to a read error. The J gene is TRBJ2-5, the V gene TRBV3-1 (or the pseudogene TRBV3-2); TRBD2 matches at 12 bases. Germline V gene data show CDR1 as LGHDT and CDR2 as YNNKEL (reference sequence). This CDR3 has 15 amino acids. This chain's CDR3 is CASSQYGTSGPASDF. In DNA, the CDR3 is TGTGCCAGCAGCCAATACGGGACTAGCGGGCCGGCCTCGGACTTC.

The rearrangement uses TRBV14 and TRBJ2-2; 9 nucleotides agree with TRBD2. V was clipped by 6 bases and J by 7 bases; unmatched bases: 12. Germline lookup yields CDR1 SGHDN and CDR2 FVKESK. The CDR3 totals 16 residues. The CDR3 nucleotides read TGTGCCAGCAGTCGGCTGCGGGGGGGAAGCTACGGGGAGCTGTTTTTT. Amino acids: CASSRLRGGSYGELFF.

This chain connects TRBV2 to TRBJ1-4, with D tentatively TRBD1 (5 bases). Per the germline V gene, CDR1 is SNHLY and CDR2 is FYNNEI. V was clipped by 5 bases and J by 8 bases, with 9 bases between them. The CDR3 loop spans 12 amino acids. The CDR3 loop is CASSYTGEKLFF. The CDR3 nucleotides are TGTGCCAGCAGTTATACAGGCGAAAAACTGTTTTTT. The full variable domain, rest sourced from reference TRBV2 and TRBJ1-4, is EPEVTQTPSHQVTQMGQEVILRCVPISNHLYFYWYRQILGQKVEFLVSFYNNEISEKSEIFDDQFSVERPDGSNFTLKIRSTKLEDSAMYFCASSYTGEKLFFGSGTQLSVL.

The rearrangement uses TRBV7-6 and TRBJ1-3; D gene unclear. Germline V gene lookup returns CDR1 SGHVS and CDR2 FNYEAQ. CDR3 size: 15 residues. Between the trimmed V and J ends, which lost 4 bases and 0 bases, there was a span of 10 bases. For the CDR3, the DNA is TGTGCCAGCAGCTCCGTTCGGAGCTCTGGAAACACCATATATTTT. It codes for CASSSVRSSGNTIYF.

The rearrangement joins TRBV11-2 to TRBJ1-6; no firm D call. This CDR3 contains 15 residues. Between the trimmed V and J ends, which lost 2 bases and 3 bases, there was a span of 8 bases. The germline V gene encodes CDR1 SGHAT and CDR2 FQNNGV. CDR3 in DNA: TGTGCCAGCAGCTTAAGCGCTAACTATAATTCACCCCTCCACTTT. Its translation: CASSLSANYNSPLHF.

This clone appeared once. V is TRBV28 and J is TRBJ1-2, with 12 bases that match TRBD1. In germline, CDR1 is MDHEN, CDR2 SYDVKM. V lost 5 bases to trimming and J lost 5 bases; unmatched junction nucleotides: 6. The CDR3 contains 15 residues. The chain's CDR3 is CASSLGTGGWYGYTF. The CDR3 DNA reads as TGTGCCAGCAGTCTCGGGACAGGGGGCTGGTATGGCTACACCTTC.

This chain joins TRBV1 and TRBJ2-1; whether TRBD2, the table's D call, matches the DNA was not checked. TRBV1 is a known pseudogene. CDR3 size: 17 residues. For the CDR3, the DNA is TGCACCAGCAGCCAAGGTAGACTAGCGGGGGGATACAATGAGCAGTTCTTC. Its protein is CTSSQGRLAGGYNEQFF.

The rearrangement joins TRBV4-1 to TRBJ2-3, with D perhaps TRBD2 (5 bases). V was pared by 4 bases and J by 2 bases, with 13 bases between. This CDR3 is built from 15 residues. Germline loops: CDR1 MGHRA, CDR2 YSYEKL. In nucleotides, the CDR3 is TGCGCCAGCAGCCGGGTCGAGGGATCCACAGATACGCAGTATTTT. Its protein is CASSRVEGSTDTQYF.

The chain employs TRBV18 and TRBJ1-6, with D possibly matching TRBD1 (6 bases). Germline-derived CDR1 and CDR2 are KGHSH and LQKENI. Trimming pared 3 bases from V and 3 bases from J, leaving 9 bases between. The CDR3 length is 15 residues. CDR3 sequence reads: CASSPGQIYNSPLHF. The DNA for the CDR3 is TGTGCCAGCTCACCCGGACAGATCTATAATTCACCCCTCCACTTT. The variable domain in full, with the rest retrieved from reference TRBV18 and TRBJ1-6, is NAGVMQNPRHLVRRRGQEARLRCSPMKGHSHVYWYRQLPEEGLKFMVYLQKENIIDESGMPKERFSAEFPKEGPSILRIQQVVRGDSAAYFCASSPGQIYNSPLHFGNGTRLTVT.

This rearrangement joins TRBV27 to TRBJ1-2; weak D call: TRBD1 (5 bases). There are 17 residues in the CDR3. The V gene's germline CDR1 is MNHEY and CDR2 SMNVEV (reference sequence). V dropped 6 bases and J dropped 8 bases, with 28 bases sitting between them. The CDR3 is CASRPTPAGPSGGGYTF. CDR3 DNA: TGTGCCAGCAGACCTACTCCGGCAGGGCCCTCGGGGGGGGGCTACACCTTC.